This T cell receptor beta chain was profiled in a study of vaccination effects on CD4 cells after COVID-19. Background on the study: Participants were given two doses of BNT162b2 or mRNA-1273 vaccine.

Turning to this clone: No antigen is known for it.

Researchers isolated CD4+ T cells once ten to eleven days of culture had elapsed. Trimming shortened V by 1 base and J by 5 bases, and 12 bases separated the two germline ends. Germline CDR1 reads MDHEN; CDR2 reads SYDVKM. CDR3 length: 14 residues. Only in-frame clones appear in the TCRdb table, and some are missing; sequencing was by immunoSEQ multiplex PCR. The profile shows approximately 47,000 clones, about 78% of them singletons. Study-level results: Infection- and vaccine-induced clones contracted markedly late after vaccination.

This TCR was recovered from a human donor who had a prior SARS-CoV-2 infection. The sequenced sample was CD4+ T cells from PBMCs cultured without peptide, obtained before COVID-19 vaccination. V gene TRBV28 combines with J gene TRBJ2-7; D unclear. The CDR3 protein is CASSLLYSFHEQYF. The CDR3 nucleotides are TGTGCCAGCAGTTTATTATACAGTTTCCACGAGCAGTACTTC.